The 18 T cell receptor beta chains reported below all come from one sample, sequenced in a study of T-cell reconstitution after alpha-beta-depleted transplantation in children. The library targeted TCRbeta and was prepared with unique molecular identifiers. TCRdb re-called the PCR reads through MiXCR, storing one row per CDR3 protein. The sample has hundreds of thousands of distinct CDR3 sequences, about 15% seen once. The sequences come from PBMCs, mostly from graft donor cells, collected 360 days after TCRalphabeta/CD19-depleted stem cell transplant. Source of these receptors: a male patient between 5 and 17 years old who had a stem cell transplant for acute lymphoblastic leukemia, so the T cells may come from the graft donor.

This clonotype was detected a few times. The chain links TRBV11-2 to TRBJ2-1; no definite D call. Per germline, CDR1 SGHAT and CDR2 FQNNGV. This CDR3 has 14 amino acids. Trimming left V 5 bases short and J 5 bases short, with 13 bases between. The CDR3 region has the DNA TGTGCCAGCAGCCTCGAAAGTATAAACAATGAGCAGTTCTTC. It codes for CASSLESINNEQFF.

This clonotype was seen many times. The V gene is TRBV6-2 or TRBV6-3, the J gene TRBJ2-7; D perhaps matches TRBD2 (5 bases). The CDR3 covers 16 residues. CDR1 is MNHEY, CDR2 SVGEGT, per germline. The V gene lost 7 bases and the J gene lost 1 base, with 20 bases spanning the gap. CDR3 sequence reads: CASIATGVLGSYEQYF. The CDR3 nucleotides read TGTGCCAGCATCGCAACCGGGGTACTAGGATCCTACGAGCAGTACTTC.

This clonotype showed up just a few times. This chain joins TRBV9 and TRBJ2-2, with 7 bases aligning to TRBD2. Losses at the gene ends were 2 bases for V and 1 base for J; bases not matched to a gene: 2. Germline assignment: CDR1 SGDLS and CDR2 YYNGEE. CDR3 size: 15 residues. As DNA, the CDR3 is TGTGCCAGCAGCGTGGGACTAATGAACACCGGGGAGCTGTTTTTT. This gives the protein CASSVGLMNTGELFF.

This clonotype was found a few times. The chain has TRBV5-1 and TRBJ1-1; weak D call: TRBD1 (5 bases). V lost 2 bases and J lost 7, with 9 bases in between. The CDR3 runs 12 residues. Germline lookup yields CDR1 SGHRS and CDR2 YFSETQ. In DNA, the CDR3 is TGCGCCAGCAGCTTAATCGGGGGTGAAGCTTTCTTT. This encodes CASSLIGGEAFF.

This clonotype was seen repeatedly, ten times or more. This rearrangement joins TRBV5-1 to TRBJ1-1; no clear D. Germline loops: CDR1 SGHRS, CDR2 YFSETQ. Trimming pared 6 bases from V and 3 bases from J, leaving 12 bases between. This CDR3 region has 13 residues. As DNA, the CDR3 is TGCGCCAGCATCCAACCCCCGGACACTGAAGCTTTCTTT. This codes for CASIQPPDTEAFF.

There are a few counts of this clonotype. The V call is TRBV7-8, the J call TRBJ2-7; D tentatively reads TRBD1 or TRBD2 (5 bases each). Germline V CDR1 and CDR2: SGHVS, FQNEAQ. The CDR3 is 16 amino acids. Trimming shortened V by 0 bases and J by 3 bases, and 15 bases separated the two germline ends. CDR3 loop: CASSLAQWGNVYEQYF. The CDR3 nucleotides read TGTGCCAGCAGCTTAGCGCAATGGGGGAACGTCTACGAGCAGTACTTC.

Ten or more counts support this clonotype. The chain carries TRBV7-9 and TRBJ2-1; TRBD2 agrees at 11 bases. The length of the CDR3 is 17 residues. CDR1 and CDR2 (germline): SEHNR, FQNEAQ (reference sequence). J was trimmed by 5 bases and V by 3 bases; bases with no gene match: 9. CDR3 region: CASSFFPSGRKDNEQFF. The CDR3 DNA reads TGTGCCAGCAGCTTTTTCCCTAGCGGGAGGAAGGACAATGAGCAGTTCTTC.

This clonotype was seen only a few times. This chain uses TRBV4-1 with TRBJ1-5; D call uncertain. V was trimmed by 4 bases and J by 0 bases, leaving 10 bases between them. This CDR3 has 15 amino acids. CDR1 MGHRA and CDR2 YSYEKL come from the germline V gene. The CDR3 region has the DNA TGCGCCAGCAGCCCGAACCAGGTTAGCAATCAGCCCCAGCATTTT. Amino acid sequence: CASSPNQVSNQPQHF.

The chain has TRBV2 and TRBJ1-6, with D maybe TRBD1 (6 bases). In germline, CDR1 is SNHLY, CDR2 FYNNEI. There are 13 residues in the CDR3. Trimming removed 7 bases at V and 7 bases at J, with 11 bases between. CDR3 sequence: CASTGEENSPLHF. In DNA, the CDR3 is TGTGCCAGCACAGGGGAGGAAAATTCACCCCTCCACTTT.

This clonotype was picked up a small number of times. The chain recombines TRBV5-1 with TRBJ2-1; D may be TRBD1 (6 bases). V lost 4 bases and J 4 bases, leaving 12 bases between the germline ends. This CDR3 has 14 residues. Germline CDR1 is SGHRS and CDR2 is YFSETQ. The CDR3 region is CASSAPTGYNEQFF. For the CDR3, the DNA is TGCGCCAGCAGCGCTCCAACAGGGTACAATGAGCAGTTCTTC.

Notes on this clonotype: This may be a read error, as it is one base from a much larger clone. CDR3 residues: CASTLLGRETQYF. The CDR3, as DNA: TGTGCCAGCACCTTGCTGGGACGGGAGACCCAGTACTTC. The chain is built from TRBV12-3 or TRBV12-4 and TRBJ2-5; tentatively, D is TRBD1 or TRBD2 (5 bases each). Trimming shortened V by 7 bases and J by 5 bases, and 14 bases separated the two germline ends. This CDR3 is built from 13 residues.

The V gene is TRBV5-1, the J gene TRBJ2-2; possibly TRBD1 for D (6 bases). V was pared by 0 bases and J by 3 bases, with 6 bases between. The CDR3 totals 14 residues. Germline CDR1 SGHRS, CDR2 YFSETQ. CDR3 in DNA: TGCGCCAGCAGCTTGGGACAGGACACCGGGGAGCTGTTTTTT. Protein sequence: CASSLGQDTGELFF.

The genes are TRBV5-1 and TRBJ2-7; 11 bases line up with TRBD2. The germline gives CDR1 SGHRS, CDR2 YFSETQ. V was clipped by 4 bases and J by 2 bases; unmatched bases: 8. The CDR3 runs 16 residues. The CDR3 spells CASSLPLAGGPYEQYF. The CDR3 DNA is TGCGCCAGCAGCCTCCCTCTAGCGGGAGGCCCCTACGAGCAGTACTTC.

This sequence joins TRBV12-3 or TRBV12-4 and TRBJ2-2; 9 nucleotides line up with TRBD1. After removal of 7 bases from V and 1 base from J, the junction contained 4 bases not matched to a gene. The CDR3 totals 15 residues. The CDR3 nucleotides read TGTGCCAGCATCCCGGGACAGGGGAACACCGGGGAGCTGTTTTTT. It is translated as CASIPGQGNTGELFF.

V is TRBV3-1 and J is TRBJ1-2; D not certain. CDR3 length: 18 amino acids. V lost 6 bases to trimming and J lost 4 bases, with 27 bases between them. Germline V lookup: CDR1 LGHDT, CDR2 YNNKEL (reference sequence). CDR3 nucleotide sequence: TGTGCCAGCAGTTTAAGGGTTTTGCTAGGGTTGGAAGGCTATGGCTACACCTTC. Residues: CASSLRVLLGLEGYGYTF. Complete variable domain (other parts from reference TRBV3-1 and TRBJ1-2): DTAVSQTPKYLVTQMGNDKSIKCEQNLGHDTMYWYKQDSKKFLKIMFSYNNKELIINETVPNRFSPKSPDKAHLNLHINSLELGDSAVYFCASSLRVLLGLEGYGYTFGSGTRLTVV.

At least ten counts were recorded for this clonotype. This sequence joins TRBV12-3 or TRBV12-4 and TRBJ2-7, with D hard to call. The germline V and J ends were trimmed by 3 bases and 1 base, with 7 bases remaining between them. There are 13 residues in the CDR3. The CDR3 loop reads CASSFVPSYEQYF. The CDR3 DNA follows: TGTGCCAGCAGTTTTGTTCCGTCCTACGAGCAGTACTTC.

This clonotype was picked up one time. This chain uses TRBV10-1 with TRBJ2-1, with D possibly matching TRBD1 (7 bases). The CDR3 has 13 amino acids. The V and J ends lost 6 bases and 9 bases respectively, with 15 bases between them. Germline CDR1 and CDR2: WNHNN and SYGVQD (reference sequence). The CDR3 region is CASRQGLGGEQFF. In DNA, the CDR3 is TGCGCCAGCAGACAGGGGTTGGGGGGTGAGCAGTTCTTC.

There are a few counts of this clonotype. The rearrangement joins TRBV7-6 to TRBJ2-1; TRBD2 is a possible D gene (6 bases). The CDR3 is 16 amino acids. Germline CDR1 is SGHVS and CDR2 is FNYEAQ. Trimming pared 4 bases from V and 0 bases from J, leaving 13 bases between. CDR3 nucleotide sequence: TGTGCCAGCAGCTCAATCTTCGGGAGCTCCTACAATGAGCAGTTCTTC. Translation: CASSSIFGSSYNEQFF.